Listed here are 16 T cell receptor beta chains from one sample, sequenced in a study of PD-L1 blockade in urothelial cancer. Generated by immunoSEQ multiplex PCR, the TCRdb table keeps only in-frame clones and is missing some. The table has about 45,000 clones, about 90% seen once; the top ten hold less than 8%. Time point indicated: peripheral blood 6 weeks after treatment start. Here the sequenced sample was PBMCs, taken around atezolizumab (anti-PD-L1) treatment. Receptors were obtained from an older man with urothelial cancer.

The chain joins TRBV6-5 to TRBJ2-1; D is uncertain. V was trimmed by 5 bases and J by 6 bases, leaving 11 bases between them. This CDR3 comprises 13 residues. CDR1 is MNHEY and CDR2 is SVGAGI in the germline V gene. The CDR3 reads CASSPIGGNEQFF. The CDR3 DNA reads as TGTGCCAGCAGTCCTATAGGCGGCAATGAGCAGTTCTTC.

The chain recombines TRBV28 with TRBJ2-7, with D hard to call. Germline V gene sequence: CDR1 MDHEN, CDR2 SYDVKM. The V end lost 2 bases, the J end lost 1 base, and 3 bases lay between the germline ends. This CDR3 has 12 amino acids. The CDR3 bases are TGTGCCAGCAGTTTAATATCCTACGAGCAGTACTTC. As protein: CASSLISYEQYF. The variable domain in full, with the rest retrieved from reference TRBV28 and TRBJ2-7, is DVKVTQSSRYLVKRTGEKVFLECVQDMDHENMFWYRQDPGLGLRLIYFSYDVKMKEKGDIPEGYSVSREKKERFSLILESASTNQTSMYLCASSLISYEQYFGPGTRLTVT.

The CDR3 loop is CASSQDRWTGGAKTNEKLFF. CDR3 bases: TGCGCCAGCAGCCAAGATCGATGGACAGGGGGCGCAAAAACTAATGAAAAACTGTTTTTT. The chain uses TRBV4-1 and TRBJ1-4; 11 nucleotides match TRBD1. The germline CDR1 and CDR2 sequences are MGHRA and YSYEKL. This CDR3 region has 20 residues. V dropped 0 bases and J dropped 1; count of bases not matched to a gene: 10.

The chain is built from TRBV10-1 and TRBJ2-5, with 7 positions matching TRBD1. The CDR3 covers 15 residues. V lost 3 bases, J lost 3 bases, and 7 bases stayed unmatched. Germline-derived CDR1 and CDR2 are WNHNN and SYGVQD (reference sequence). CDR3 in amino acids: CASSEVQGSKETQYF. In DNA, the CDR3 is TGCGCCAGCAGTGAAGTACAGGGGAGTAAAGAGACCCAGTACTTC.

This chain connects TRBV20-1 to TRBJ2-1; D possibly corresponds to TRBD1 (5 bases). The V gene's germline CDR1 is DFQATT and CDR2 SNEGSKA (reference sequence). V gave up 3 bases and J gave up 15 bases, with 12 bases separating them. This CDR3 region has 10 residues. CDR3 amino acids: CSASSAQVFF. The CDR3 DNA reads as TGCAGTGCTAGTTCTGCACAGGTGTTCTTC.

V usage is TRBV5-6 and J usage is TRBJ2-2; TRBD2 might be the D (5 bases). The CDR3 covers 15 residues. Germline values: CDR1 SGHDT, CDR2 YYEEEE. V was pared by 5 bases and J by 2 bases, with 13 bases between. CDR3: CASSHYRTNTGELFF. CDR3 DNA: TGTGCCAGCAGTCACTACCGGACTAACACCGGGGAGCTGTTTTTT.

This clone was detected only once. This chain connects TRBV19 to TRBJ1-2, with D possibly being TRBD1 (5 bases). Germline V gene sequence: CDR1 LNHDA, CDR2 SQIVND (reference sequence). This CDR3 has 12 amino acids. V lost 9 bases and J 4 bases, leaving 12 bases between the germline ends. Here the CDR3 reads CASRWGGYGYTF. The DNA for the CDR3 is TGTGCCAGCAGGTGGGGGGGCTATGGCTACACCTTC.

The chain uses TRBV9 and TRBJ2-1; D is unresolved. CDR1 SGDLS and CDR2 YYNGEE come from the germline V gene. There are 11 residues in the CDR3. V lost 3 bases and J lost 6, with 4 bases in between. CDR3 amino acids: CASSAGNEQFF. The CDR3 DNA is TGTGCCAGCAGCGCAGGCAATGAGCAGTTCTTC.

This clone was seen only once. Because the CDR3's place on the DNA is in doubt, the DNA is left out and the CDR3 is given as listed by TCRdb. The rearrangement uses TRBV2 and TRBJ2-2; TRBD2, as called in the table, went unchecked against the DNA. Germline V gives CDR1 SNHLY, CDR2 FYNNEI. The CDR3 spans 16 amino acids, including both terminal residues. CDR3 protein: CASSPGTSRRAGELFF.

V and J are TRBV6-8 and TRBJ2-7; weak D call: TRBD1 (6 bases). The CDR3 is 12 amino acids. Germline CDR1 is MNHGY and CDR2 is SAAAGT. V dropped 6 bases and J dropped 5 bases, with 11 bases sitting between them. The CDR3 DNA reads as TGTGCCAGCAGCCCGGACAGCGACGAGCAGTACTTC. Residues: CASSPDSDEQYF.

The chain combines TRBV5-1 with TRBJ2-7, with 11 bases matching TRBD2. The germline CDR1 and CDR2 sequences are SGHRS and YFSETQ. J gave up 2 bases and V 5 bases, and 6 bases lay outside the gene matches. The CDR3 is 15 amino acids. The CDR3: CASRSTSGSAYEQYF. DNA for the CDR3: TGCGCCAGCAGGTCCACTAGCGGGAGTGCCTACGAGCAGTACTTC. Together with reference TRBV5-1 and TRBJ2-7, the CDR3 gives the full variable domain: KAGVTQTPRYLIKTRGQQVTLSCSPISGHRSVSWYQQTPGQGLQFLFEYFSETQRNKGNFPGRFSGRQFSNSRSEMNVSTLELGDSALYLCASRSTSGSAYEQYFGPGTRLTVT.

The V and J genes are TRBV19 and TRBJ2-1; 10 positions agree with TRBD2. Germline V lookup: CDR1 LNHDA, CDR2 SQIVND (reference sequence). The CDR3 runs to 16 residues. V shed 2 bases and J 5 bases; nucleotides not matched to a gene: 6. The CDR3 spells CASSIKGLAPNNEQFF. As DNA, the CDR3 is TGTGCCAGTAGTATAAAGGGACTAGCGCCAAACAATGAGCAGTTCTTC.

V gene TRBV4-1 combines with J gene TRBJ1-5; the D gene is possibly TRBD1 (6 bases). The CDR3 has 17 residues. Trimming stripped 4 bases from V and 3 bases from J, with 19 bases between. In germline, CDR1 is MGHRA, CDR2 YSYEKL. The CDR3: CASSRALTGSVNQPQHF. The CDR3 bases are TGCGCCAGCAGCCGAGCCCTTACAGGGAGCGTCAATCAGCCCCAGCATTTT.

The chain combines TRBV5-1 with TRBJ2-7; tentative D call: TRBD1 (5 bases). Trimming took 1 base from V and 3 from J, leaving 8 bases between them. This CDR3 contains 13 residues. Germline CDR1 is SGHRS and CDR2 is YFSETQ. The CDR3 region has the DNA TGCGCCAGCAGCTTGACTCAGGGCTACGAGCAGTACTTC. Protein: CASSLTQGYEQYF. Combining the CDR3 with reference TRBV5-1 and TRBJ2-7 gives the whole variable domain KAGVTQTPRYLIKTRGQQVTLSCSPISGHRSVSWYQQTPGQGLQFLFEYFSETQRNKGNFPGRFSGRQFSNSRSEMNVSTLELGDSALYLCASSLTQGYEQYFGPGTRLTVT.

The genes are TRBV2 and TRBJ2-7; 10 bases align to TRBD2. Per the germline V gene, CDR1 is SNHLY and CDR2 is FYNNEI. The CDR3 consists of 14 residues. The J segment lost 4 bases and the V segment lost 7 bases, leaving 7 bases of the junction unmatched. CDR3 DNA: TGTGCCAGCACGAGAGCGGGAGGGCCGTACGAGCAGTACTTC. This sequence encodes CASTRAGGPYEQYF.

V usage is TRBV4-1 and J usage is TRBJ2-5; tentatively, D is TRBD1 (6 bases). V lost 1 base to trimming and J lost 5 bases, with 11 bases between them. The CDR3 sequence is 14 residues long. Germline-derived CDR1 and CDR2 are MGHRA and YSYEKL. In nucleotides, the CDR3 is TGCGCCAGCAGCCAAGTTTTGGGGGCGGAGACCCAGTACTTC. Its protein is CASSQVLGAETQYF.